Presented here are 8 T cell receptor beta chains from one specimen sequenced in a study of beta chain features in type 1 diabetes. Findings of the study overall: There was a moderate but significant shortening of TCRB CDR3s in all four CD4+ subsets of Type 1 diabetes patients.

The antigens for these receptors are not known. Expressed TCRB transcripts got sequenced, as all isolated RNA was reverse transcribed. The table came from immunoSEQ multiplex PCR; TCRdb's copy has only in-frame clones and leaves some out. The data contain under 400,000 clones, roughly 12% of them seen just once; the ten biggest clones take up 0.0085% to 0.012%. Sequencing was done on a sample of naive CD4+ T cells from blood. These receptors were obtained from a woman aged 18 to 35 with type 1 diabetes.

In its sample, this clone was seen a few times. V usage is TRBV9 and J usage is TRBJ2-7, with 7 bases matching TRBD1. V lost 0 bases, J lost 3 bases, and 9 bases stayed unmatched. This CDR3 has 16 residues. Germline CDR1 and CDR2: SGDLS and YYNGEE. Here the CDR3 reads CASSVGPGGRGYEQYF. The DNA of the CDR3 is TGTGCCAGCAGCGTAGGTCCAGGGGGAAGAGGCTACGAGCAGTACTTC.

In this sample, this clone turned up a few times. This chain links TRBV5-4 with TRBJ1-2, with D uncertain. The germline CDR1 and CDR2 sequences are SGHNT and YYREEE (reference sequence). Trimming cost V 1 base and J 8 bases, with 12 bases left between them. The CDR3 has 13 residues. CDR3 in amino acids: CASSLYGVEGYTF. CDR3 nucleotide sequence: TGTGCCAGCAGCTTGTATGGCGTGGAGGGCTACACCTTC.

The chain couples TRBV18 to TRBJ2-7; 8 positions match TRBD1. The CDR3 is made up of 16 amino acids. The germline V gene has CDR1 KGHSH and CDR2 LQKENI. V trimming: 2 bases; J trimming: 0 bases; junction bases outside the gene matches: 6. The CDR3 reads CASSPTTGATSYEQYF. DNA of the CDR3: TGTGCCAGCTCACCAACGACAGGGGCGACCTCCTACGAGCAGTACTTC.

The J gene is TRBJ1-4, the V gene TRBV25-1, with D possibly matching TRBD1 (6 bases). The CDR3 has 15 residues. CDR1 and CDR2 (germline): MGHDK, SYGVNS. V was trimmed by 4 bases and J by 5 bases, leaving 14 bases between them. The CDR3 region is CASSVLTGKNEKLFF. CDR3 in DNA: TGTGCCAGCAGTGTCCTAACAGGGAAGAATGAAAAACTGTTTTTT.

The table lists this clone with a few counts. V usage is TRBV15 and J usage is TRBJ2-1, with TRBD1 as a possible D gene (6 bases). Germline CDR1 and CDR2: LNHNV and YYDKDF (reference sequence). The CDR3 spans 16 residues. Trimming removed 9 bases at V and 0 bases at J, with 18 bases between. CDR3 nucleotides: TGTGCCACTGGAGAACAGGGTTGGTCCTCCTACAATGAGCAGTTCTTC. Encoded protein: CATGEQGWSSYNEQFF.

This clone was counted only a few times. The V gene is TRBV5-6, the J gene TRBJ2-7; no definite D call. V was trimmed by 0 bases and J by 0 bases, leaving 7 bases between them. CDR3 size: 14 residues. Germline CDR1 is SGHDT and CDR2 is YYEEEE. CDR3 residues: CASSLGRSSYEQYF. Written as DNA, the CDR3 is TGTGCCAGCAGCTTGGGACGGAGCTCCTACGAGCAGTACTTC.

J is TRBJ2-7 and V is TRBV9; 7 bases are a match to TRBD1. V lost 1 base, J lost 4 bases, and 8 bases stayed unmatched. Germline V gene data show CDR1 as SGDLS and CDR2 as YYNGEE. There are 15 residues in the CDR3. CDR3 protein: CASSVSGTADYEQYF. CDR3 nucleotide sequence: TGTGCCAGCAGCGTATCCGGGACAGCAGATTACGAGCAGTACTTC.

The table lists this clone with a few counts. Here the CDR3 reads CASSLDWQTQYF. In nucleotides, the CDR3 is TGTGCCAGCAGCTTAGATTGGCAGACCCAGTACTTC. The chain links TRBV11-2 to TRBJ2-5, with D uncertain. Trimming cost V 0 bases and J 6 bases, with 5 bases left between them. Per germline, CDR1 SGHAT and CDR2 FQNNGV. The CDR3 consists of 12 residues.